The 31 T cell receptor beta chains presented below share a single source sample, sequenced in a study of blood T cell repertoires in COVID-19. The data were produced by immunoSEQ multiplex PCR, yet TCRdb's version contains in-frame clones alone and is incomplete. Here the sample spans over 150,000 clones, roughly four fifths being singletons. Sequenced material: peripheral blood. These receptors were collected from a woman in her sixties with acute or convalescent COVID-19.

The genes are TRBV7-9 and TRBJ1-5, with a tentative D call TRBD1 (6 bases). The V and J ends lost 5 bases and 4 bases respectively, with 9 bases between them. CDR1 is SEHNR and CDR2 is FQNEAQ in the germline V gene (reference sequence). The CDR3 loop spans 13 amino acids. This chain's CDR3 is CASSNRENQPQHF. The CDR3 DNA follows: TGTGCCAGCAGCAACAGGGAAAATCAGCCCCAGCATTTT.

The chain joins TRBV19 to TRBJ2-4; D uncertain. V lost 8 bases and J 0 bases, leaving 8 bases between the germline ends. The germline CDR1 and CDR2 sequences are LNHDA and SQIVND (reference sequence). This CDR3 region has 13 residues. The DNA of the CDR3 is TGTGCCAGTGGCCCCGTAGCCAAAAACATTCAGTACTTC. This sequence encodes CASGPVAKNIQYF.

The rearrangement joins TRBV19 to TRBJ1-2; weak D call: TRBD1 (5 bases). Per the germline V gene, CDR1 is LNHDA and CDR2 is SQIVND (reference sequence). Trimming took off 7 bases at V and 4 bases at J, with 16 bases between the two ends. The CDR3 has 14 residues. DNA of the CDR3: TGTGCCAGTACCCCCCCCTCCAGGGCCTATGGCTACACCTTC. Amino acids: CASTPPSRAYGYTF.

As to this clone: At the DNA level, this CDR3 is encoded by other sequences in the same sample as well. The J gene is TRBJ1-1, the V gene TRBV2, with D perhaps TRBD1 (6 bases). Germline loops: CDR1 SNHLY, CDR2 FYNNEI. The CDR3 is 13 amino acids. The V end was cut by 6 bases, the J end by 8 bases, with 16 bases between. Here the CDR3 reads CASSPPGGAEAFF. CDR3 DNA sequence: TGTGCCAGCAGCCCCCCTGGGGGGGCGGAAGCTTTCTTT. Together with reference TRBV2 and TRBJ1-1, the CDR3 gives the full variable domain: EPEVTQTPSHQVTQMGQEVILRCVPISNHLYFYWYRQILGQKVEFLVSFYNNEISEKSEIFDDQFSVERPDGSNFTLKIRSTKLEDSAMYFCASSPPGGAEAFFGQGTRLTVV.

V and J are TRBV5-6 and TRBJ2-1; 9 bases match TRBD1. Germline CDR1 reads SGHDT; CDR2 reads YYEEEE. Trimming cost V 2 bases and J 0 bases; bases outside gene matches: 0. CDR3 length: 15 amino acids. CDR3 DNA sequence: TGTGCCAGCAGCTTACAGGGGGCCTCCTACAATGAGCAGTTCTTC. Encoded protein: CASSLQGASYNEQFF.

The chain links TRBV6-1 to TRBJ1-2; a weak D match, TRBD1 (5 bases). This CDR3 has 12 residues. V was shortened by 1 base and J by 7 bases, with 7 bases between the two germline ends. In germline, CDR1 is MNHNS, CDR2 SASEGT. DNA for the CDR3: TGTGCCAGCAGTGAAGGGGGCGGTGGCTACACCTTC. Its translation: CASSEGGGGYTF.

This clone was counted a single time. V and J are TRBV7-9 and TRBJ1-2, with a possible D match to TRBD1 (5 bases). The CDR3 has 15 residues. Germline V gene data show CDR1 as SEHNR and CDR2 as FQNEAQ (reference sequence). Trimming left V 2 bases short and J 2 bases short, with 12 bases between. For the CDR3, the DNA is TGTGCCAGCAGCTTATTCGGGGGACTAAACTATGGCTACACCTTC. This sequence encodes CASSLFGGLNYGYTF.

The V call is TRBV6-5, the J call TRBJ1-5, with 9 bases lining up with TRBD1. V was clipped by 6 bases and J by 3 bases; unmatched bases: 6. The CDR3 is 15 amino acids. CDR1 and CDR2 from the germline V gene are MNHEY and SVGAGI. The CDR3 sequence: CASRPGTGYNQPQHF. The CDR3 nucleotides read TGTGCCAGCAGGCCCGGGACAGGGTACAATCAGCCCCAGCATTTT.

The chain recombines TRBV3-1 (or the pseudogene TRBV3-2) with TRBJ2-2; TRBD2 might be the D (5 bases). V lost 8 bases, J lost 7 bases, and 14 bases lay in between. The germline gives CDR1 LGHDT, CDR2 YNNKEL (reference sequence). The CDR3 is 13 residues long. CDR3 nucleotides: TGTGCCAGCGCCCGGACTGTTTTCGGGGAGCTGTTTTTT. As protein: CASARTVFGELFF.

The chain is built from TRBV7-2 and TRBJ2-3; weak D call: TRBD1 (6 bases). Trimming took 2 bases from V and 2 from J, leaving 11 bases between them. Germline V gene lookup returns CDR1 SGHTA and CDR2 FQGNSA. CDR3 length: 15 residues. CDR3 residues: CASSLFGQITDTQYF. For the CDR3, the DNA is TGTGCCAGCAGCTTATTCGGACAGATCACAGATACGCAGTATTTT.

V and J are TRBV20-1 and TRBJ2-5; unclear D gene. The V gene's germline CDR1 is DFQATT and CDR2 SNEGSKA (reference sequence). Trimming took 3 bases from V and 5 from J, leaving 7 bases between them. The CDR3 totals 11 residues. The CDR3: CSASSRETQYF. In DNA, the CDR3 is TGCAGTGCTAGCTCCAGGGAGACCCAGTACTTC.

This clone was detected once. The rearrangement joins TRBV16 to TRBJ1-6; no clear D gene. The germline gives CDR1 KGHSY, CDR2 FQNENV. The V gene lost 1 base and the J gene lost 6 bases, with 10 bases spanning the gap. The CDR3 is made up of 15 amino acids. CDR3 protein: CASSQYGGFNSPLHF. CDR3 sequence (DNA): TGTGCCAGCAGCCAATATGGAGGGTTTAATTCACCCCTCCACTTT.

The chain employs TRBV11-2 and TRBJ1-1, with unresolved D. The CDR3 runs to 15 residues. V lost 8 bases to trimming and J lost 2 bases, with 18 bases between them. CDR1 SGHAT and CDR2 FQNNGV come from the germline V gene. CDR3 sequence: CASALNWARNTEAFF. CDR3 sequence (DNA): TGTGCCAGCGCCCTAAATTGGGCGCGAAACACTGAAGCTTTCTTT.

The chain joins TRBV3-1 (or the pseudogene TRBV3-2) to TRBJ2-5; 9 nucleotides match TRBD1. The V gene end was trimmed by 3 bases and the J gene end by 5 bases; junction bases not matched to a gene: 7. CDR1 is LGHDT and CDR2 is YNNKEL in the germline V gene (reference sequence). The CDR3 has 15 residues. CDR3 loop: CASSQGQGGLETQYF. As DNA, the CDR3 is TGTGCCAGCAGCCAGGGACAGGGCGGACTGGAGACCCAGTACTTC.

The chain carries TRBV3-1 (or the pseudogene TRBV3-2) and TRBJ2-1, with 14 bases identical to TRBD2. Unmatched junction bases numbered 8, after V lost 1 base and J lost 6 bases. Per the germline V gene, CDR1 is LGHDT and CDR2 is YNNKEL (reference sequence). The CDR3 spans 18 residues. CDR3 bases: TGTGCCAGCAGCCAAGGGGGGACTAGCGGGGGTGTATCCAATGAGCAGTTCTTC. Translated, it gives CASSQGGTSGGVSNEQFF.

This rearrangement joins TRBV21-1 to TRBJ2-3; no DNA check was done on the table's D call, TRBD1. TRBV21-1 corresponds to a pseudogene. CDR3 length: 16 amino acids. As DNA, the CDR3 is TGTGCCAGCAGCGGCAAAGAAGTTACCCACACAGATACGCAGTATTTT. As protein: CASSGKEVTHTDTQYF.

This chain connects TRBV28 to TRBJ1-2; TRBD1 aligns across 7 bases. With V trimmed by 6 bases and J by 4 bases, 5 bases remained unmatched. The CDR3 sequence is 13 residues long. Germline V gives CDR1 MDHEN, CDR2 SYDVKM. The CDR3 region is CASRTGTAYGYTF. DNA of the CDR3: TGTGCCAGCAGGACCGGGACAGCCTATGGCTACACCTTC.

This clone was counted many times. V gene TRBV19 combines with J gene TRBJ1-6; 9 bases match TRBD1. Losses at the gene ends were 5 bases for V and 4 bases for J; bases not matched to a gene: 9. Germline CDR1 reads LNHDA; CDR2 reads SQIVND (reference sequence). The CDR3 runs 17 residues. As DNA, the CDR3 is TGTGCCAGTAGTTTCCTAACAGGGGGCCAATATAATTCACCCCTCCACTTT. Translated: CASSFLTGGQYNSPLHF.

J is TRBJ1-2 and V is TRBV5-1; a possible D gene is TRBD1 (6 bases). Deletions cut 0 bases from V and 1 base from J, with 10 bases between. This CDR3 has 15 amino acids. Germline values: CDR1 SGHRS, CDR2 YFSETQ. The chain's CDR3 is CASSLATGLNYGYTF. The CDR3 nucleotides read TGCGCCAGCAGCTTGGCCACAGGGCTTAACTATGGCTACACCTTC. The full variable domain, in which reference TRBV5-1 and TRBJ1-2 provide the parts outside the CDR3, is KAGVTQTPRYLIKTRGQQVTLSCSPISGHRSVSWYQQTPGQGLQFLFEYFSETQRNKGNFPGRFSGRQFSNSRSEMNVSTLELGDSALYLCASSLATGLNYGYTFGSGTRLTVV.

The chain uses TRBV6-6 and TRBJ1-6, with 9 positions matching TRBD1. This CDR3 region has 17 residues. Trimming cost V 5 bases and J 2 bases; bases outside gene matches: 7. In germline, CDR1 is MNHNY, CDR2 SVGAGI (reference sequence). CDR3 coding DNA: TGTGCCAGCAGTCCATCGGGACAGGGCACCTATAATTCACCCCTCCACTTT. Its protein product is CASSPSGQGTYNSPLHF.

This chain joins TRBV7-3 and TRBJ1-6, with no clear D. Germline V lookup: CDR1 SGHTA, CDR2 FQGTGA. The CDR3 sequence is 14 residues long. The V end was cut by 10 bases, the J end by 9 bases, with 19 bases between. CDR3 loop: CATSQTRGSSPLHF. The DNA for the CDR3 is TGTGCCACCTCCCAGACCCGGGGAAGTTCACCCCTCCACTTT.

The sample holds a few counts of this clone. The chain carries TRBV2 and TRBJ1-1; tentatively, D is TRBD1 (5 bases). The CDR3 spans 15 residues. Trimming cost V 7 bases and J 0 bases, with 15 bases left between them. Germline V gives CDR1 SNHLY, CDR2 FYNNEI. The CDR3 protein is CASTFGASMNTEAFF. Written as DNA, the CDR3 is TGTGCCAGCACTTTTGGGGCATCCATGAACACTGAAGCTTTCTTT.

The V and J genes are TRBV12-3 or TRBV12-4 and TRBJ2-5; D is unclear. CDR3 length: 13 amino acids. Trimming took off 6 bases at V and 5 bases at J, with 13 bases between the two ends. CDR3 DNA: TGTGCCAGCAGCCCCGCCCTCAGGGAGACCCAGTACTTC. Its protein is CASSPALRETQYF.

Comment on this clone: Other DNA sequences in this specimen translate into the identical CDR3. The chain employs TRBV5-1 and TRBJ1-1; D is perhaps TRBD1 (6 bases). This CDR3 has 13 residues. V lost 5 bases and J lost 4, with 12 bases in between. Germline-derived CDR1 and CDR2 are SGHRS and YFSETQ. CDR3 protein: CASSFSGVTEAFF. CDR3 nucleotide sequence: TGCGCCAGCAGTTTTTCAGGGGTCACTGAAGCTTTCTTT.

The rearrangement joins TRBV9 to TRBJ1-1; tentative D call: TRBD1 (5 bases). V shed 0 bases and J shed 1 base, with 7 bases lying between them. Germline V gene sequence: CDR1 SGDLS, CDR2 YYNGEE. There are 14 residues in the CDR3. CDR3 sequence: CASSVADRNTEAFF. CDR3 DNA: TGTGCCAGCAGCGTAGCTGACAGGAACACTGAAGCTTTCTTT.

V and J are TRBV28 and TRBJ2-3; 8 nucleotides match TRBD2. Germline-derived CDR1 and CDR2 are MDHEN and SYDVKM. The CDR3 consists of 16 residues. The J segment lost 5 bases and the V segment lost 6 bases, leaving 13 bases of the junction unmatched. The CDR3 nucleotides are TGTGCCAGCAGCCCCCCCGGCGGGGGGACGGGAGATACGCAGTATTTT. This codes for CASSPPGGGTGDTQYF.

This rearrangement joins TRBV9 to TRBJ1-3; D not resolved. Trimming pared 4 bases from V and 0 bases from J, leaving 11 bases between. The CDR3 runs 15 residues. Germline CDR1 SGDLS, CDR2 YYNGEE. The CDR3 nucleotides are TGTGCCAGCAGCTCGGTCTCGCTCTCTGGAAACACCATATATTTT. It translates to CASSSVSLSGNTIYF. Looking up the rest from reference TRBV9 and TRBJ1-3 gives the full variable domain: DSGVTQTPKHLITATGQRVTLRCSPRSGDLSVYWYQQSLDQGLQFLIQYYNGEERAKGNILERFSAQQFPDLHSELNLSSLELGDSALYFCASSSVSLSGNTIYFGEGSWLTVV.

The chain carries TRBV25-1 and TRBJ1-4; D may be TRBD1 (5 bases). Trimming stripped 2 bases from V and 9 bases from J, with 13 bases between. The CDR3 is 14 residues long. CDR1 is MGHDK, CDR2 SYGVNS, per germline. The CDR3 is CASSEPGEGKKLFF. The CDR3 nucleotides read TGTGCCAGCAGTGAACCCGGGGAGGGGAAAAAACTGTTTTTT.

V gene TRBV3-1 (or the pseudogene TRBV3-2) combines with J gene TRBJ2-2, with 7 bases identical to TRBD2. CDR1 LGHDT and CDR2 YNNKEL come from the germline V gene (reference sequence). This CDR3 has 17 amino acids. V shed 0 bases, J shed 0 bases, and the junction held 4 bases outside the gene matches. CDR3 protein: CASSQDGLAANTGELFF. CDR3 DNA: TGTGCCAGCAGCCAAGATGGGCTAGCGGCGAACACCGGGGAGCTGTTTTTT.

The chain recombines TRBV5-4 with TRBJ2-5, with TRBD2 identical over 9 bases. This CDR3 comprises 15 residues. CDR1 and CDR2 from the germline V gene are SGHNT and YYREEE (reference sequence). J gave up 1 base and V 0 bases, and 1 base lay outside the gene matches. Written as DNA, the CDR3 is TGTGCCAGCAGCTTGGGGCGGGGGGGCCAAGAGACCCAGTACTTC. Its translation: CASSLGRGGQETQYF.

This clone was seen once. Other DNA sequences in this sample translate to the same CDR3. The V and J genes are TRBV6-5 and TRBJ1-1; 10 positions match TRBD1. Per the germline V gene, CDR1 is MNHEY and CDR2 is SVGAGI. J lost 1 base, V lost 6 bases, and 5 bases had no gene match. The CDR3 extends over 15 amino acids. Here the CDR3 reads CASSSRQGANTEAFF. The CDR3 nucleotides are TGTGCCAGCAGCTCTCGACAGGGGGCGAACACTGAAGCTTTCTTT.